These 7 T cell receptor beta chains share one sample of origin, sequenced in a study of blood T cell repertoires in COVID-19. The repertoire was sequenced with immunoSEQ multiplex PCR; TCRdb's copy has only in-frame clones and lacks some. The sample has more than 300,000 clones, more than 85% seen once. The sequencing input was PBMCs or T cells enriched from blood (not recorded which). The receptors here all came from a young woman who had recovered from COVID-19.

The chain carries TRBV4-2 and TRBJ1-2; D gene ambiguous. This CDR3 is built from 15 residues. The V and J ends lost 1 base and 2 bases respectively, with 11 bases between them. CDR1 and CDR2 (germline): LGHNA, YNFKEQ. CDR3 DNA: TGTGCCAGCAGCCAAGTGGGCGAGACCAACTATGGCTACACCTTC. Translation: CASSQVGETNYGYTF.

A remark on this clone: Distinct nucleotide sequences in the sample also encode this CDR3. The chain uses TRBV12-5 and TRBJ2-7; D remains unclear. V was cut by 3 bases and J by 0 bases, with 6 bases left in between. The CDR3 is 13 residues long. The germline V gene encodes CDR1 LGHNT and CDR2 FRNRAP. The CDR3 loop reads CASGLSGSYEQYF. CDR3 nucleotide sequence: TGTGCTAGTGGTTTATCAGGCTCCTACGAGCAGTACTTC.

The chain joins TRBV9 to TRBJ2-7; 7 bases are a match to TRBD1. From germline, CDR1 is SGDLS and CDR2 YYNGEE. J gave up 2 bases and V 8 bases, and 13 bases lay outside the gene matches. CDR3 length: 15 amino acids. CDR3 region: CARPQGGCRAYEQYF. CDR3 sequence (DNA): TGTGCCAGGCCCCAAGGGGGCTGCAGGGCCTACGAGCAGTACTTC.

The CDR3 spells CASSKGLAGDYNEQFF. CDR3 nucleotide sequence: TGCGCCAGCAGCAAGGGACTAGCGGGGGACTACAATGAGCAGTTCTTC. The chain recombines TRBV5-1 with TRBJ2-1; 14 bases align to TRBD2. The length of the CDR3 is 16 residues. After removal of 4 bases from V and 3 bases from J, the junction contained 3 bases not matched to a gene. Germline CDR1 and CDR2: SGHRS and YFSETQ.

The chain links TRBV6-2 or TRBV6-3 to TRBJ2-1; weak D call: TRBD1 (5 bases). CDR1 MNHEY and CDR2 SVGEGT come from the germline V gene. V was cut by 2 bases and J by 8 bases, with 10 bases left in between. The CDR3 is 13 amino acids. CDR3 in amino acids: CASSYRIGDEQFF. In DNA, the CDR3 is TGTGCCAGCAGTTACCGGATAGGGGATGAGCAGTTCTTC.

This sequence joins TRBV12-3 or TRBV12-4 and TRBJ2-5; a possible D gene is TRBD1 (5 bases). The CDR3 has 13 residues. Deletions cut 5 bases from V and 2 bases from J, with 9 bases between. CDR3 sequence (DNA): TGTGCCAGCAGTCCACAGGTTCAAGAGACCCAGTACTTC. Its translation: CASSPQVQETQYF.

The chain's CDR3 is CASSRGQGISYEQYF. The CDR3 nucleotides are TGCGCCAGCAGTCGAGGACAGGGAATATCCTACGAGCAGTACTTC. This rearrangement joins TRBV5-1 to TRBJ2-7, with TRBD1 matching 8 bases. Losses at the gene ends were 5 bases for V and 1 base for J; bases not matched to a gene: 8. The CDR3 sequence is 15 residues long. CDR1 and CDR2 from the germline V gene are SGHRS and YFSETQ.